This passage covers 6 T cell receptor beta chains from one sample sequenced in a study of cytomegalovirus exposure and HLA in healthy donors. The PCR employed 60 Vbeta primers together with 13 Jbeta primers. Clones were read by immunoSEQ multiplex PCR, and TCRdb kept only the in-frame ones, dropping some. This table holds approximately 200,000 clones, 85% found once. The sequenced sample consisted of PBMCs. The receptor set was obtained from a woman aged 50 to 60 in good health and CMV-seronegative.

V is TRBV19 and J is TRBJ2-3; D possibly corresponds to TRBD1 (5 bases). The V and J ends lost 3 bases and 4 bases respectively, with 17 bases between them. Germline lookup yields CDR1 LNHDA and CDR2 SQIVND (reference sequence). This CDR3 is built from 16 residues. This chain's CDR3 is CASSIGGPPRADTQYF. In nucleotides, the CDR3 is TGTGCCAGTAGTATCGGCGGCCCACCCAGGGCAGATACGCAGTATTTT.

The genes are TRBV30 and TRBJ1-6, with 7 bases that match TRBD1. Losses at the gene ends were 4 bases for V and 0 bases for J; bases not matched to a gene: 3. This CDR3 region has 15 residues. Germline CDR1 reads GTSNPN; CDR2 reads SVGIG (reference sequence). CDR3 amino acids: CAWKAGGSYNSPLHF. In DNA, the CDR3 is TGTGCCTGGAAGGCAGGGGGCTCCTATAATTCACCCCTCCACTTT.

The chain is built from TRBV28 and TRBJ2-7; 7 bases align to TRBD1. This CDR3 contains 14 residues. CDR1 is MDHEN, CDR2 SYDVKM, per germline. V gave up 6 bases and J gave up 4 bases; unmatched junction bases: 9. CDR3: CASRKDRVRYEQYF. The CDR3 DNA sequence: TGTGCCAGCAGAAAAGACAGGGTTCGGTACGAGCAGTACTTC.

The chain uses TRBV30 and TRBJ2-7; 9 bases are a match to TRBD1. The CDR3 runs 15 residues. V lost 5 bases and J lost 0; bases outside the gene matches: 8. Germline V gives CDR1 GTSNPN, CDR2 SVGIG (reference sequence). The CDR3 loop reads CAWAKGTGSSYEQYF. The CDR3 region has the DNA TGTGCCTGGGCGAAGGGGACAGGGAGCTCCTACGAGCAGTACTTC.

The chain recombines TRBV11-3 with TRBJ2-2; TRBD1 agrees at 10 bases. Unmatched junction bases numbered 2, after V lost 5 bases and J lost 5 bases. CDR3 size: 14 residues. CDR1 is SGHNT, CDR2 YENEEA, per germline. CDR3 loop: CASSPGQGTGELFF. In nucleotides, the CDR3 is TGTGCCAGCAGCCCGGGACAGGGGACCGGGGAGCTGTTTTTT.

The chain combines TRBV19 with TRBJ2-1; 10 nucleotides line up with TRBD2. The CDR3 consists of 15 residues. The V gene end was trimmed by 6 bases and the J gene end by 4 bases; junction bases not matched to a gene: 6. The germline CDR1 and CDR2 sequences are LNHDA and SQIVND (reference sequence). CDR3 DNA: TGTGCCAGTAGAAGCGGACTAGCGGATTACAATGAGCAGTTCTTC. Protein sequence: CASRSGLADYNEQFF.